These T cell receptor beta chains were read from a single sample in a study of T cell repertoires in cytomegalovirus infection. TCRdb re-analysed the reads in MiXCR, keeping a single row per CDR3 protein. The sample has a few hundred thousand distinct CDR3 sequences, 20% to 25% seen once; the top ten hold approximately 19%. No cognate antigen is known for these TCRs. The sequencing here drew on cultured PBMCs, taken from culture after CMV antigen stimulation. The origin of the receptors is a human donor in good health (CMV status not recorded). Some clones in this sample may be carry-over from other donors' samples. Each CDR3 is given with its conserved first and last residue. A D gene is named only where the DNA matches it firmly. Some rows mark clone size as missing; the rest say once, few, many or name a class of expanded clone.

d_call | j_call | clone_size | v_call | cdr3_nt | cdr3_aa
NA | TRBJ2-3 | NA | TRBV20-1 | TGCAGTGCTGAGCTGGCAGGACTCCCCACAGATACGCAGTATTTT | CSAELAGLPTDTQYF
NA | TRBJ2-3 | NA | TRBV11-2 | TGTGCCAGCAGCTTATACTCGGGAGTAGTAGATACGCAGTATTTT | CASSLYSGVVDTQYF
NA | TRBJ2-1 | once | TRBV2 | TGTGCCAGCAGTCCCCACAGAGAGCAGTTCTTC | CASSPHREQFF
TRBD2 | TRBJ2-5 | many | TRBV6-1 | TGTGCCAGCAGTGACCCTGGACTAGCGGGAGGGGAGACCCAGTACTTC | CASSDPGLAGGETQYF
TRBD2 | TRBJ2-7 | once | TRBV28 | TGTGCCAGCAGCCCGGGACTAGCCCAATCCTACGAGCAGTACTTC | CASSPGLAQSYEQYF
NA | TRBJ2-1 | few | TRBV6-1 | TGTGCCAGCACCTCGAGATTGCGGCTAGCGCCTGGAAATGAGCAGTTCTTC | CASTSRLRLAPGNEQFF
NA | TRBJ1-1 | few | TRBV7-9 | TGTGCCAGCAGCTTACCGTCCCTTACGGACACTGAAGCTTTCTTT | CASSLPSLTDTEAFF
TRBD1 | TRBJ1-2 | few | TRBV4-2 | TGTGCCAGCAGCCAAGAACAGGGGCCTAACTATGGCTACACCTTC | CASSQEQGPNYGYTF
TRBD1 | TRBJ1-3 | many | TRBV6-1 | TGTGCCAGCAGTAATCCGGGACAGGGGTCCGGAAACACCATATATTTT | CASSNPGQGSGNTIYF
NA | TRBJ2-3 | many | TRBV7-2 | TGTGCCAGCAGCTTAGAGGGACTCACAGATACGCAGTATTTT | CASSLEGLTDTQYF
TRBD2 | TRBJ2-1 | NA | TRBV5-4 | TGTGCCAGCAGCTTGGGGACCTGGGCGGGAGGGCCAAGTGAGCAGTTCTTC | CASSLGTWAGGPSEQFF
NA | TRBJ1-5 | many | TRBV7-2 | TGTGCCAGCAGCTTAGCGGCTACAGGCCGAAATCAGCCCCAGCATTTT | CASSLAATGRNQPQHF
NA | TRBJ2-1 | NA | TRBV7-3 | TGTGCCAGCAGCTTAGCCGCCAGGGGTGAGCAGTTCTTC | CASSLAARGEQFF
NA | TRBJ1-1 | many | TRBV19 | TGTGCCAGCAGCCGACAGAACACTGAAGCTTTCTTT | CASSRQNTEAFF
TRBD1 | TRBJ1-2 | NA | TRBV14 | TGTGCCAGCAGCCAAGCCGGGACAGGGGTTGAAGGCTACACCTTC | CASSQAGTGVEGYTF
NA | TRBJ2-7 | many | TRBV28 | TGTGCCAGCTGCCGGGACCCAGGGGCCTACGAGCAGTACTTC | CASCRDPGAYEQYF
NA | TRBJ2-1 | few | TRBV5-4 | TGTGCCAGCAGCTCGGGGGTGGGTAACTACAATGAGCAGTTCTTC | CASSSGVGNYNEQFF
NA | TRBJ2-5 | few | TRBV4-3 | TGCGCCAGCAGCCAAGAGAGGGCAGAGACCCAGTACTTC | CASSQERAETQYF
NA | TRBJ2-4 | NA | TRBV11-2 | TGTGCCAGCAGCTTCGCCAACATTCAGTACTTC | CASSFANIQYF
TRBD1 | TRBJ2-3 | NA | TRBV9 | TGTGCCAGCAGCGTAGGACAGGGTAGCACAGATACGCAGTATTTT | CASSVGQGSTDTQYF
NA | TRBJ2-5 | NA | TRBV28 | TGTGCCAGCAGATCATCGCGGGATTACCAAGAGACCCAGTACTTC | CASRSSRDYQETQYF
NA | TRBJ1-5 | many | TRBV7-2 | TGTGCCAGCAGCTTAGAGAGGTATAATCAGCCCCAGCATTTT | CASSLERYNQPQHF
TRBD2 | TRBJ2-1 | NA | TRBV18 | TGTGCCAGCTCACCACCCGCGGGAGGTGAGCAGTTCTTC | CASSPPAGGEQFF
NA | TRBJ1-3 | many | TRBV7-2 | TGTGCCAGCAGCTTAGTAGGGGCTGGAAACACCATATATTTT | CASSLVGAGNTIYF
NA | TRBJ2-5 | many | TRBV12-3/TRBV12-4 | TGTGCCAGCAGTTCCGCAGGGTCTGCGGAGACCCAGTACTTC | CASSSAGSAETQYF
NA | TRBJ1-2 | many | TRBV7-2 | TGTGCCAGCAGCCCAGGGTCCTCTAACTATGGCTACACCTTC | CASSPGSSNYGYTF
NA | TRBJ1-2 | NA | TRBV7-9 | TGTGCCAGCAGCTTAACAGGGACTTCCTATGGCTACACCTTC | CASSLTGTSYGYTF
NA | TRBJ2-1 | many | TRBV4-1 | TGCGCCAGCAGCCAAGAGATTAGCAGAAGGGAGCAGTTCTTC | CASSQEISRREQFF
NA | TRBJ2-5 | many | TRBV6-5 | TGTGCCAGCAGGCACAGGGTAGGAGAGACCCAGTACTTC | CASRHRVGETQYF
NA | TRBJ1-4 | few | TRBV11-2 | TGTGCCAGCAGCTTAGGGGGAAAGATAGGGGATGAAAAACTGTTTTTT | CASSLGGKIGDEKLFF
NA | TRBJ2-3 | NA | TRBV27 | TGTGCCAGCAGTTTACAGAGAGAATTGGGCACAGATACGCAGTATTTT | CASSLQRELGTDTQYF
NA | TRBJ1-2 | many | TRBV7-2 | TGTGCCAGCAGCCCTAGTCAGAGTTATGGCTACACCTTC | CASSPSQSYGYTF